The clone carrying this T cell receptor beta chain occurred a few times. Its antigen is still unknown. Germline CDR1 is ENHRY and CDR2 is SYGVKD. This CDR3 contains 11 residues. Trimming removed 6 bases from V and 8 bases from J, with 8 bases in between. Unique molecular identifiers were attached to individual cDNA molecules. TCRdb re-derived calls from the 5' RACE reads in MiXCR, one entry per CDR3 protein. There are about 130,000 distinct CDR3 sequences in the sample; 14% to 15% occur only once, and around a fifth lies in the top ten. The data stem from a study of early T cells in non-severe SARS-CoV-2 infection. Whole-study context: Unsorted whole-blood RNA was sequenced in bulk, leaving chains unpaired. Overall study findings and caveats: Using VDJdb, the matching emphasized anti-spike CD8 responses while missing private and CD4 specificities.

The specimen sequenced was whole blood. This clonotype was obtained from an adult who was a healthcare worker with PCR-confirmed SARS-CoV-2 infection or an uninfected control (not recorded which). The V call is TRBV10-3, the J call TRBJ2-1; D is perhaps TRBD1 or TRBD2 (5 bases each). The CDR3 sequence: CAIRGVDEQFF. The CDR3 DNA is TGTGCCATCAGGGGGGTCGATGAGCAGTTCTTC.